This T cell receptor (beta chain) derives from a study of CD8 T cells in Susac syndrome. Random hexamers were used to reverse transcribe the RNA input (about 0.45 to 1 ug). TCRdb reprocessed the immunoSEQ multiplex PCR reads via MiXCR and lists one record per CDR3 protein. The table shows 150,000 to 200,000 distinct CDR3 sequences, with approximately 95% occurring only once. The V and J ends lost 4 bases and 6 bases, in that order; junction bases with no gene match: 4. CDR3 length equals 15 residues. In germline, CDR1 is MGHDK, CDR2 SYGVNS. This clonotype occurred once. This receptor was identified in a human donor with multiple sclerosis. Sequencing input: CD8+ T cells from PBMCs. The chain couples TRBV25-1 to TRBJ2-1, with 12 positions matching TRBD2. The DNA of the CDR3 is TGTGCCAGCAGTGTGACTAGCGGGAGAGCCAATGAGCAGTTCTTC. As protein: CASSVTSGRANEQFF. Full variable domain (remainder filled in from reference TRBV25-1 and TRBJ2-1): EADIYQTPRYLVIGTGKKITLECSQTMGHDKMYWYQQDPGMELHLIHYSYGVNSTEKGDLSSESTVSRIRTEHFPLTLESARPSHTSQYLCASSVTSGRANEQFFGPGTRLTVL.